Each of the 28 T cell receptor beta chains below was sequenced from the same sample in a study of OX40 agonist ivuxolimab in advanced cancers. Repertoires were generated with immunoSEQ multiplex PCR, while TCRdb's copy carries only in-frame clones and drops some. The repertoire holds about 79,000 clones, with around 91% as singletons. The sample here was CD4+ or CD8+ T cells sorted from blood, taken in a trial of the OX40 agonist ivuxolimab. The receptors come from an adult with an advanced solid tumor such as melanoma, head and neck, liver or kidney cancer.

This clone appeared a single time. The V gene is TRBV11-3, the J gene TRBJ2-3, with TRBD2 identical over 9 bases. J gave up 0 bases and V 5 bases, and 6 bases lay outside the gene matches. From germline, CDR1 is SGHNT and CDR2 YENEEA. This CDR3 has 16 residues. CDR3 protein: CASSIGLAGSTDTQYF. The CDR3 DNA sequence: TGTGCCAGCAGCATAGGGCTAGCGGGAAGCACAGATACGCAGTATTTT.

In the case of this clone: Other nucleotide sequences in the sample specify the same CDR3. The rearrangement links TRBV11-2 to TRBJ2-3; D unresolved. Germline V gives CDR1 SGHAT, CDR2 FQNNGV. The V gene lost 5 bases and the J gene lost 4 bases, with 4 bases spanning the gap. The CDR3 has 11 residues. DNA of the CDR3: TGTGCCAGCAGCAATTCAGATACGCAGTATTTT. Translating gives CASSNSDTQYF.

This chain uses TRBV20-1 with TRBJ1-1; D gene ambiguous. The CDR3 is 11 amino acids. V was trimmed by 2 bases and J by 3 bases, leaving 4 bases between them. Germline assignment: CDR1 DFQATT and CDR2 SNEGSKA (reference sequence). CDR3 nucleotide sequence: TGCAGTGCTAGATTCGACACTGAAGCTTTCTTT. Protein product: CSARFDTEAFF.

The V call is TRBV30, the J call TRBJ1-1; 10 nucleotides align to TRBD1. This CDR3 comprises 16 residues. The trim removed 3 bases at V and 4 bases at J, leaving 11 bases unmatched. Germline CDR1 is GTSNPN and CDR2 is SVGIG (reference sequence). Written as DNA, the CDR3 is TGTGCCTGGAGGATAAGCGACAGGGGGCCCGGCACTGAAGCTTTCTTT. It encodes CAWRISDRGPGTEAFF.

The V gene is TRBV10-3, the J gene TRBJ2-7, with D perhaps TRBD1 or TRBD2 (7 bases each). This CDR3 spans 16 amino acids. Trimming pared 0 bases from V and 5 bases from J, leaving 17 bases between. Per germline, CDR1 ENHRY and CDR2 SYGVKD. The CDR3 loop reads CAISESVAGGAHEQYV. CDR3 DNA: TGTGCCATCAGTGAGTCAGTGGCAGGGGGGGCCCACGAGCAGTACGTC.

This clone was counted a single time. V usage is TRBV6-1 and J usage is TRBJ1-6, with TRBD1 as a possible D gene (6 bases). The CDR3 totals 14 residues. Germline V gives CDR1 MNHNS, CDR2 SASEGT. V dropped 4 bases and J dropped 10 bases, with 14 bases sitting between them. DNA for the CDR3: TGTGCCAGCAGTGGTAGTAAAAGGGGGTCACCCCTCCACTTT. The encoded protein is CASSGSKRGSPLHF.

The V and J genes are TRBV28 and TRBJ1-4, with D hard to call. The CDR3 covers 14 residues. Trimming stripped 5 bases from V and 0 bases from J, with 7 bases between. Germline CDR1 and CDR2: MDHEN and SYDVKM. CDR3 DNA: TGTGCCAGCAGTCTACACGCAACTAATGAAAAACTGTTTTTT. Residues: CASSLHATNEKLFF.

This rearrangement joins TRBV18 to TRBJ2-3; D is uncertain. Germline-derived CDR1 and CDR2 are KGHSH and LQKENI. Trimming left V 6 bases short and J 4 bases short, with 17 bases between. This CDR3 comprises 15 residues. The DNA of the CDR3 is TGTGCCAGCTCCTACGGGCCTCCTTCCGCAGATACGCAGTATTTT. Protein product: CASSYGPPSADTQYF.

The gene calls are TRBV25-1 and TRBJ2-7, with 7 bases lining up with TRBD2. Germline V gene data show CDR1 as MGHDK and CDR2 as SYGVNS. V shed 2 bases, J shed 2 bases, and the junction held 3 bases outside the gene matches. The CDR3 is 14 residues long. The chain's CDR3 is CASSEGEGPYEQYF. CDR3 DNA: TGTGCCAGCAGTGAAGGGGAGGGGCCCTACGAGCAGTACTTC.

The V call is TRBV29-1, the J call TRBJ2-7; TRBD2 agrees at 14 bases. Germline CDR1 SQVTM, CDR2 ANQGSEA. After removal of 5 bases from V and 6 bases from J, the junction contained 9 bases not matched to a gene. The CDR3 has 15 amino acids. The chain's CDR3 is CSVLGGLAGALEQYF. For the CDR3, the DNA is TGCAGCGTTCTGGGGGGACTAGCGGGGGCCCTCGAGCAGTACTTC.

The chain joins TRBV4-1 to TRBJ2-3; 14 nucleotides align to TRBD2. The ends lost 3 bases at V and 9 bases at J; junction bases unmatched: 11. This CDR3 contains 17 residues. Germline CDR1 reads MGHRA; CDR2 reads YSYEKL. The CDR3, as DNA: TGCGCCAGCAGCCAGTCGACTAGCGGGGGGGCCGAGGGCACGCAGTATTTT. Protein sequence: CASSQSTSGGAEGTQYF.

The chain employs TRBV5-1 and TRBJ1-2; D gene unclear. Trimming cost V 3 bases and J 4 bases, with 13 bases left between them. This CDR3 comprises 14 residues. The V gene's germline CDR1 is SGHRS and CDR2 YFSETQ. CDR3 loop: CASSYLGVSYGYTF. The CDR3 DNA reads as TGCGCCAGCAGCTACCTTGGGGTTTCCTATGGCTACACCTTC. The full variable domain, in which reference TRBV5-1 and TRBJ1-2 provide the parts outside the CDR3, is KAGVTQTPRYLIKTRGQQVTLSCSPISGHRSVSWYQQTPGQGLQFLFEYFSETQRNKGNFPGRFSGRQFSNSRSEMNVSTLELGDSALYLCASSYLGVSYGYTFGSGTRLTVV.

V usage is TRBV7-2 and J usage is TRBJ2-7, with 11 bases identical to TRBD1. CDR1 and CDR2 from the germline V gene are SGHTA and FQGNSA. The length of the CDR3 is 15 residues. The V and J ends lost 4 bases and 7 bases, in that order; junction bases with no gene match: 9. The CDR3 DNA reads TGTGCCAGCAGCTCCGGAGGGACAGGGGGGAGGGAGCAGTACGTC. This codes for CASSSGGTGGREQYV.

The rearrangement uses TRBV5-4 and TRBJ1-4; tentative D call: TRBD1 (5 bases). This CDR3 has 15 residues. V was pared by 0 bases and J by 4 bases, with 10 bases between. Germline CDR1 and CDR2: SGHNT and YYREEE (reference sequence). CDR3 DNA: TGTGCCAGCAGCTTGGGGTCAGGGATTAATGAAAAACTGTTTTTT. The encoded protein is CASSLGSGINEKLFF. The variable domain in full, completed from reference TRBV5-4 and TRBJ1-4, reads ETGVTQSPTHLIKTRGQQVTLRCSSQSGHNTVSWYQQALGQGPQFIFQYYREEENGRGNFPPRFSGLQFPNYSSELNVNALELDDSALYLCASSLGSGINEKLFFGSGTQLSVL.

The rearrangement joins TRBV6-1 to TRBJ1-5; D possibly corresponds to TRBD1 (5 bases). V lost 5 bases and J lost 0, with 11 bases in between. The V gene's germline CDR1 is MNHNS and CDR2 SASEGT. There are 15 residues in the CDR3. The CDR3 loop is CASSSGTASNQPQHF. The CDR3 DNA follows: TGTGCCAGCAGTTCAGGGACGGCTAGCAATCAGCCCCAGCATTTT.

This sequence joins TRBV5-8 and TRBJ2-2, with D uncertain. Germline CDR1 is SGHTS and CDR2 is YDEGEE. V lost 2 bases and J 0 bases, leaving 8 bases between the germline ends. CDR3 length: 15 residues. The CDR3 is CASSLSGANTGELFF. CDR3 in DNA: TGTGCCAGCAGCTTAAGTGGCGCGAACACCGGGGAGCTGTTTTTT. The whole variable domain, filled in from reference TRBV5-8 and TRBJ2-2, reads EAGVTQSPTHLIKTRGQQATLRCSPISGHTSVYWYQQALGLGLQFLLWYDEGEERNRGNFPPRFSGRQFPNYSSELNVNALELEDSALYLCASSLSGANTGELFFGEGSRLTVL.

As DNA, the CDR3 is TGTGCCAGCGGTGGGGGCAGGAACACTGAAGCTTTCTTT. Translated, it gives CASGGGRNTEAFF. The rearrangement links TRBV25-1 to TRBJ1-1; weak D call: TRBD1 (6 bases). The CDR3 totals 13 residues. The germline V gene has CDR1 MGHDK and CDR2 SYGVNS. Trimming left V 8 bases short and J 1 base short, with 11 bases between.

There are a few counts of this clone. The chain couples TRBV4-1 to TRBJ2-3, with D hard to call. Trimming left V 4 bases short and J 5 bases short, with 13 bases between. The CDR3 totals 14 residues. Germline lookup yields CDR1 MGHRA and CDR2 YSYEKL. In DNA form, the CDR3 reads TGCGCCAGCAGCCCACTGGGTCACAAAGATACGCAGTATTTT. Translation gives CASSPLGHKDTQYF.

This clone occurred once. The genes are TRBV5-4 and TRBJ2-3, with unresolved D. The CDR3 consists of 12 residues. With 2 bases removed from V and 4 bases from J, the gap between germline ends came to 5 bases. Germline V gene data show CDR1 as SGHNT and CDR2 as YYREEE (reference sequence). The CDR3 spells CASSFPPDTQYF. The CDR3 nucleotides are TGTGCCAGCAGCTTTCCCCCAGATACGCAGTATTTT.

Only one count was recorded for this clone. V gene TRBV5-6 combines with J gene TRBJ1-2; 9 bases are a match to TRBD1. Germline CDR1 and CDR2: SGHDT and YYEEEE. V gave up 4 bases and J gave up 0 bases; unmatched junction bases: 7. The CDR3 loop spans 16 amino acids. CDR3 amino acids: CASSRTGTGTNYGYTF. CDR3 in DNA: TGTGCCAGCAGCCGTACCGGGACAGGGACTAACTATGGCTACACCTTC. Using reference TRBV5-6 and TRBJ1-2 for the parts outside the CDR3, the full variable domain is DAGVTQSPTHLIKTRGQQVTLRCSPKSGHDTVSWYQQALGQGPQFIFQYYEEEERQRGNFPDRFSGHQFPNYSSELNVNALLLGDSALYLCASSRTGTGTNYGYTFGSGTRLTVV.

This sequence joins TRBV2 and TRBJ2-7, with 14 bases matching TRBD2. This CDR3 is 18 amino acids long. The V gene's germline CDR1 is SNHLY and CDR2 FYNNEI. The V and J ends lost 5 bases and 3 bases, in that order; junction bases with no gene match: 12. This CDR3 reads CASSTLGLAGEQGYEQYF. The DNA for the CDR3 is TGTGCCAGCAGTACTCTGGGACTAGCGGGGGAACAGGGCTACGAGCAGTACTTC.

This clone was observed a handful of times. The genes are TRBV5-1 and TRBJ1-4; D not resolved. Germline CDR1 is SGHRS and CDR2 is YFSETQ. Trimming took 0 bases from V and 8 from J, leaving 17 bases between them. This CDR3 contains 16 residues. The CDR3 spells CASSLASWIEPEKLFF. CDR3 nucleotides: TGCGCCAGCAGCTTGGCCAGTTGGATCGAGCCCGAAAAACTGTTTTTT.

The chain carries TRBV14 and TRBJ1-2, with 10 bases identical to TRBD1. This CDR3 comprises 13 residues. V was pared by 4 bases and J by 5 bases, with 1 base of the junction left unmatched. Germline V gene data show CDR1 as SGHDN and CDR2 as FVKESK. The CDR3 sequence: CASSPDRGYGYTF. The CDR3 DNA is TGTGCCAGCAGCCCGGACAGGGGGTATGGCTACACCTTC.

There are a few counts of this clone. The chain employs TRBV7-9 and TRBJ1-1; D remains unclear. The V end was cut by 3 bases, the J end by 11 bases, with 13 bases between. This CDR3 spans 12 amino acids. The germline V gene has CDR1 SEHNR and CDR2 FQNEAQ (reference sequence). CDR3 DNA sequence: TGTGCCAGCAGCTTCCCCCGTGGTTCCGCTTTCTTT. This codes for CASSFPRGSAFF.

This rearrangement joins TRBV11-2 to TRBJ2-7; unclear D gene. The ends were cut back, 5 bases at V and 0 bases at J, with 11 bases in the middle. The CDR3 loop spans 14 amino acids. Germline CDR1 SGHAT, CDR2 FQNNGV. CDR3 nucleotides: TGTGCCAGCAGCCCCAGAGCGTACTCCTACGAGCAGTACTTC. It codes for CASSPRAYSYEQYF.

The CDR3 DNA follows: TGTGCCAGCAGTGGACTAGCCAACGAGCAGTACTTC. Amino acid sequence: CASSGLANEQYF. The chain has TRBV2 and TRBJ2-7; TRBD2 matches at 7 bases. V trimming: 4 bases; J trimming: 5 bases; junction bases outside the gene matches: 2. The CDR3 covers 12 residues. The V gene's germline CDR1 is SNHLY and CDR2 FYNNEI.

This clone was observed a few times. The chain combines TRBV29-1 with TRBJ1-2; D may be TRBD1 (5 bases). The germline V gene encodes CDR1 SQVTM and CDR2 ANQGSEA. V lost 2 bases, J lost 4 bases, and 8 bases lay in between. The CDR3 length is 12 residues. CDR3 nucleotides: TGCAGCGTTGAAACGGACATCTATGGCTACACCTTC. Its translation is CSVETDIYGYTF.

This chain uses TRBV5-1 with TRBJ2-1, with 10 bases that match TRBD2. Unmatched junction bases numbered 3, after V lost 7 bases and J lost 5 bases. CDR1 is SGHRS and CDR2 is YFSETQ in the germline V gene. This CDR3 contains 13 residues. CDR3 bases: TGCGCCAGCCAAGCGGGAGGGGACAATGAGCAGTTCTTC. Its protein product is CASQAGGDNEQFF.